A single sample is the source of the 10 T cell receptor beta chains below, sequenced in a study of shared clonotypes between healthy human individuals. Clones were read by immunoSEQ multiplex PCR, and TCRdb kept only the in-frame ones, dropping some. This repertoire shows approximately 640,000 clones, approximately 75% found once; its top ten account for under 2%. Sequencing was performed on memory CD4+ T cells sorted from blood. Documented subset: CD45RA-negative fraction. The receptors here all came from a woman aged 25 to 45 in good health.

This rearrangement joins TRBV18 to TRBJ1-1; D is uncertain. From germline, CDR1 is KGHSH and CDR2 LQKENI. V dropped 6 bases and J dropped 1 base, with 12 bases sitting between them. The CDR3 totals 14 residues. CDR3 amino acids: CASSLSKGNTEAFF. In DNA, the CDR3 is TGTGCCAGCTCCCTCTCCAAGGGGAACACTGAAGCTTTCTTT.

The chain couples TRBV28 to TRBJ2-7, with D perhaps matching TRBD1 or TRBD2 (5 bases each). The CDR3 loop spans 11 amino acids. Germline values: CDR1 MDHEN, CDR2 SYDVKM. Trimming shortened V by 3 bases and J by 9 bases, and 9 bases separated the two germline ends. In nucleotides, the CDR3 is TGTGCCAGCAGTTTCGGGGCCAGGCAGTACTTC. Protein product: CASSFGARQYF. Combining the CDR3 with reference TRBV28 and TRBJ2-7 gives the whole variable domain DVKVTQSSRYLVKRTGEKVFLECVQDMDHENMFWYRQDPGLGLRLIYFSYDVKMKEKGDIPEGYSVSREKKERFSLILESASTNQTSMYLCASSFGARQYFGPGTRLTVT.

The table lists this clone with a count of one. The chain combines TRBV10-1 with TRBJ2-1, with D unresolved. The CDR3 sequence is 13 residues long. CDR1 and CDR2 from the germline V gene are WNHNN and SYGVQD (reference sequence). Between the trimmed V and J ends, which lost 6 bases and 9 bases, there was a span of 15 bases. This chain's CDR3 is CASSQVAPGEQFF. The CDR3 DNA is TGCGCCAGCAGCCAGGTCGCCCCGGGTGAGCAGTTCTTC.

CDR3 residues: CAISAAPQQPQHF. CDR3 bases: TGTGCCATCAGCGCCGCTCCCCAGCAGCCCCAGCATTTT. The J gene is TRBJ1-5, the V gene TRBV10-3, with unresolved D. This CDR3 region has 13 residues. Germline V gives CDR1 ENHRY, CDR2 SYGVKD. The V and J ends lost 6 bases and 7 bases respectively, with 13 bases between them.

For this clone: Sequence at one end of the junction differs from germline and may be a read error. V and J are TRBV11-2 and TRBJ2-7; no clear D gene. The CDR3 is 8 amino acids. The germline gives CDR1 SGHAT, CDR2 FQNNGV. For the CDR3, the DNA is TGTGCCAGCAGTAAGGGCGGCTTC. Encoded protein: CASSKGGF.

This clone was seen once. The rearrangement joins TRBV6-1 to TRBJ2-2; 8 bases line up with TRBD2. The CDR3 has 15 residues. J gave up 4 bases and V 5 bases, and 6 bases lay outside the gene matches. Germline V gives CDR1 MNHNS, CDR2 SASEGT. The CDR3 region has the DNA TGTGCCAGCAGTCGGGAGGGCCCTCCCACCGGGGAGCTGTTTTTT. Encoded protein: CASSREGPPTGELFF.

The chain has TRBV19 and TRBJ1-2; perhaps TRBD1 as D (6 bases). Per the germline V gene, CDR1 is LNHDA and CDR2 is SQIVND (reference sequence). Trimming shortened V by 5 bases and J by 7 bases, and 14 bases separated the two germline ends. The CDR3 has 13 amino acids. CDR3 in amino acids: CASSSQGESGYTF. The CDR3 coding sequence is TGTGCCAGTAGTTCACAGGGTGAAAGTGGCTACACCTTC. The variable domain in full, with the rest retrieved from reference TRBV19 and TRBJ1-2, is DGGITQSPKYLFRKEGQNVTLSCEQNLNHDAMYWYRQDPGQGLRLIYYSQIVNDFQKGDIAEGYSVSREKKESFPLTVTSAQKNPTAFYLCASSSQGESGYTFGSGTRLTVV.

CDR3 region: CASSPYRVTGYEQYF. The CDR3 nucleotides are TGTGCCAGCAGTCCGTACAGGGTAACTGGTTACGAGCAGTACTTC. The chain is built from TRBV27 and TRBJ2-7; possibly TRBD1 for D (6 bases). The CDR3 spans 15 residues. Germline V lookup: CDR1 MNHEY, CDR2 SMNVEV (reference sequence). Trimming took off 5 bases at V and 4 bases at J, with 18 bases between the two ends.

The chain joins TRBV10-2 to TRBJ2-7, with D possibly being TRBD2 (5 bases). Germline V gene sequence: CDR1 WSHSY, CDR2 SAAADI. V dropped 1 base and J dropped 7 bases, with 20 bases sitting between them. The CDR3 is 16 amino acids. The CDR3 loop reads CASSELLVSPSGEQYF. CDR3 sequence (DNA): TGCGCCAGCAGTGAGTTGCTGGTATCACCTTCGGGGGAGCAGTACTTC.

The V and J genes are TRBV7-8 and TRBJ1-5; 9 nucleotides align to TRBD1. The CDR3 totals 17 residues. Germline V gene data show CDR1 as SGHVS and CDR2 as FQNEAQ. J lost 4 bases, V lost 3 bases, and 10 bases had no gene match. CDR3 protein: CASSFSSGQGSNQPQHF. The CDR3 DNA sequence: TGTGCCAGCAGCTTCTCGTCGGGACAGGGATCAAATCAGCCCCAGCATTTT. Together with reference TRBV7-8 and TRBJ1-5, the CDR3 gives the full variable domain: GAGVSQSPRYKVAKRGQDVALRCDPISGHVSLFWYQQALGQGPEFLTYFQNEAQLDKSGLPSDRFFAERPEGSVSTLKIQRTQQEDSAVYLCASSFSSGQGSNQPQHFGDGTRLSIL.